This TCR beta chain originates from a study of control samples from healthy donors and cancer patients. TCRdb's copy holds only in-frame clones and misses some; the assay was immunoSEQ multiplex PCR. The table records 100,000 to 150,000 clones, around 87% of them present only once. The germline V gene has CDR1 SGHVS and CDR2 FQNEAQ. The V and J ends lost 1 base and 8 bases respectively, with 11 bases between them. The CDR3 length is 13 residues. The rearrangement links TRBV7-8 to TRBJ1-2, with D uncertain. The TCR sequence derives from a man aged 60-69 years in good health. The sequencing sample was made of blood. The CDR3 protein is CASSLEPTGGYTF. The DNA for the CDR3 is TGTGCCAGCAGCTTAGAACCGACGGGGGGCTACACCTTC. The variable domain in full, completed from reference TRBV7-8 and TRBJ1-2, reads GAGVSQSPRYKVAKRGQDVALRCDPISGHVSLFWYQQALGQGPEFLTYFQNEAQLDKSGLPSDRFFAERPEGSVSTLKIQRTQQEDSAVYLCASSLEPTGGYTFGSGTRLTVV.